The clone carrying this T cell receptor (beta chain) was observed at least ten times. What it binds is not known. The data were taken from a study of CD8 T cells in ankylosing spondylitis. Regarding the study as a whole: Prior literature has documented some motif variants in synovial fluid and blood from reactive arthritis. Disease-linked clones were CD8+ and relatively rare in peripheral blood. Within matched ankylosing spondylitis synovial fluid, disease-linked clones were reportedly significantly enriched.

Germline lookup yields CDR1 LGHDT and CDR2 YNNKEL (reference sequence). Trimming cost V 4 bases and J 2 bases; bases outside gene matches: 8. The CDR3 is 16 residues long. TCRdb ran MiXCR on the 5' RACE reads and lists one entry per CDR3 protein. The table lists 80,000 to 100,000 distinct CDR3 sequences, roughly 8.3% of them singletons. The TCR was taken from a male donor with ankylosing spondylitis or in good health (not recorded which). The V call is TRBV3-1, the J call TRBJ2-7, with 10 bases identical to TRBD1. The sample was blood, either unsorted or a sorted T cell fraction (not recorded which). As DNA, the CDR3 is TGTGCCAGCAGCCGAATACCCGGGACAGGGGCCTACGAGCAGTACTTC. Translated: CASSRIPGTGAYEQYF.